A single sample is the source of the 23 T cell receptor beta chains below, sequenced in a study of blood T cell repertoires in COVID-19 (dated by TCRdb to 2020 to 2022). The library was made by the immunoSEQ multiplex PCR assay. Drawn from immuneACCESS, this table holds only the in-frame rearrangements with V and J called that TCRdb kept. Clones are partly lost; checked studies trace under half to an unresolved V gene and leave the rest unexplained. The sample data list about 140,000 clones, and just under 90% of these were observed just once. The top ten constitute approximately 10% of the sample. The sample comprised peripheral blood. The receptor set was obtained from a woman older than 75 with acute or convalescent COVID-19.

CDR3 sequence: CASSLSGSETQYF. The DNA for the CDR3 is TGTGCCAGCAGCCTCAGCGGTTCTGAGACCCAGTACTTC. The chain combines TRBV3-1 (or the pseudogene TRBV3-2) with TRBJ2-5; maybe TRBD2 (5 bases). CDR3 length: 13 amino acids. In germline, CDR1 is LGHDT, CDR2 YNNKEL (reference sequence). V shed 4 bases and J shed 5 bases, with 11 bases lying between them.

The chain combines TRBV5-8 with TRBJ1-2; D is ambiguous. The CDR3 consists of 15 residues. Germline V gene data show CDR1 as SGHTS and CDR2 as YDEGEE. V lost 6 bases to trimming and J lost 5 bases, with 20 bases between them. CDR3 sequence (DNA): TGTGCCAGCATCGGACCGCGAGGGAGGTCATATGGCTACACCTTC. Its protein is CASIGPRGRSYGYTF. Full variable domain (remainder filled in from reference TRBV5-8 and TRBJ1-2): EAGVTQSPTHLIKTRGQQATLRCSPISGHTSVYWYQQALGLGLQFLLWYDEGEERNRGNFPPRFSGRQFPNYSSELNVNALELEDSALYLCASIGPRGRSYGYTFGSGTRLTVV.

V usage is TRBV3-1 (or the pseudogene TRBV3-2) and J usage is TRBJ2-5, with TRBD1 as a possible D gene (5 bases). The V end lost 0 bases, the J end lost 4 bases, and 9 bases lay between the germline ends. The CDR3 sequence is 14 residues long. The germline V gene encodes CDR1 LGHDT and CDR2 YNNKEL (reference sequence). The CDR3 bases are TGTGCCAGCAGCCAAGATGACAGTTCAGAGACCCAGTACTTC. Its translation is CASSQDDSSETQYF.

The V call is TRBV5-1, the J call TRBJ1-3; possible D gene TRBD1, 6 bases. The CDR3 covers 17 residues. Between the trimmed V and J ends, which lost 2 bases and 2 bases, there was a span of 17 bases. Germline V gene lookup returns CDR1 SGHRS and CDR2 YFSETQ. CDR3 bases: TGCGCCAGCAGCTTAGGCCCCAGGGCAGGGGCTGGAAACACCATATATTTT. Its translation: CASSLGPRAGAGNTIYF.

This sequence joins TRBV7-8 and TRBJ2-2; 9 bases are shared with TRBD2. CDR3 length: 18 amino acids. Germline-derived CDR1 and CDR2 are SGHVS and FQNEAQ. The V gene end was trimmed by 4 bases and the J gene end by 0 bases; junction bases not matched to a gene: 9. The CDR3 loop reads CASSSRGSGGPNTGELFF. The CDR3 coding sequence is TGTGCCAGCAGCTCCCGAGGTAGCGGGGGCCCGAACACCGGGGAGCTGTTTTTT.

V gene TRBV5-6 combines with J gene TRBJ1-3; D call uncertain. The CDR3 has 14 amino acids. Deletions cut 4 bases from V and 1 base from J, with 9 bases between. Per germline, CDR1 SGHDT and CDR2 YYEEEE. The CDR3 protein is CASSTAGSGNTIYF. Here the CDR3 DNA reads TGTGCCAGCAGCACCGCGGGGTCTGGAAACACCATATATTTT.

The CDR3 nucleotides are TGTGCCAGCTCACCAAGCAGGGGGGCCTACAATGAGCAGTTCTTC. Translating gives CASSPSRGAYNEQFF. The gene calls are TRBV18 and TRBJ2-1; the D gene is possibly TRBD1 (7 bases). V lost 2 bases, J lost 2 bases, and 10 bases lay in between. Germline V gene lookup returns CDR1 KGHSH and CDR2 LQKENI. There are 15 residues in the CDR3.

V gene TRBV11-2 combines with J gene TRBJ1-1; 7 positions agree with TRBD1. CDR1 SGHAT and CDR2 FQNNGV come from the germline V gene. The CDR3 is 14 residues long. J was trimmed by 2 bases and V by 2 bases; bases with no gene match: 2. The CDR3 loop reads CASSLRTGNTEAFF. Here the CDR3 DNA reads TGTGCCAGCAGCTTACGGACAGGTAACACTGAAGCTTTCTTT. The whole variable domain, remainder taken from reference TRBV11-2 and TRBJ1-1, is EAGVAQSPRYKIIEKRQSVAFWCNPISGHATLYWYQQILGQGPKLLIQFQNNGVVDDSQLPKDRFSAERLKGVDSTLKIQPAKLEDSAVYLCASSLRTGNTEAFFGQGTRLTVV.

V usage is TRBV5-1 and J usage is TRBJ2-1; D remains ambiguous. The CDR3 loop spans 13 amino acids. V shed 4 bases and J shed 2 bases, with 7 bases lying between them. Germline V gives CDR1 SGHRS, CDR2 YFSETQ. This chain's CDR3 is CASSRDTYNEQFF. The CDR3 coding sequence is TGCGCCAGCAGCAGAGACACCTACAATGAGCAGTTCTTC. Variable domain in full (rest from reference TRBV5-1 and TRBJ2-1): KAGVTQTPRYLIKTRGQQVTLSCSPISGHRSVSWYQQTPGQGLQFLFEYFSETQRNKGNFPGRFSGRQFSNSRSEMNVSTLELGDSALYLCASSRDTYNEQFFGPGTRLTVL.

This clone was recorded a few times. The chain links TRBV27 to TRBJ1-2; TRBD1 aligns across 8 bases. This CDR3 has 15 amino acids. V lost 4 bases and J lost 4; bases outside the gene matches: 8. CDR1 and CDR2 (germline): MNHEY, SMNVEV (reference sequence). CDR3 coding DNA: TGTGCCAGCAGTTCAGGGGGCGAGGTACCCTATGGCTACACCTTC. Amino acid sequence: CASSSGGEVPYGYTF.

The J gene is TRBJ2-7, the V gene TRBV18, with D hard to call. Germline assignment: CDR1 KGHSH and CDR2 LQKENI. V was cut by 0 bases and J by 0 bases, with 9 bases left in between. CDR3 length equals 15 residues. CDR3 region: CASSPPSQSSYEQYF. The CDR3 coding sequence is TGTGCCAGCTCACCACCTAGTCAAAGCTCCTACGAGCAGTACTTC.

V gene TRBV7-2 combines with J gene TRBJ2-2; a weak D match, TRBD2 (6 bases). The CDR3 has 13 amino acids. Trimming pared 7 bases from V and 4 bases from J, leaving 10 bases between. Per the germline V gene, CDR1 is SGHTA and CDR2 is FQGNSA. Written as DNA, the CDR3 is TGTGCCAGCACCCCCGGGGGCACCGGGGAGCTGTTTTTT. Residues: CASTPGGTGELFF.

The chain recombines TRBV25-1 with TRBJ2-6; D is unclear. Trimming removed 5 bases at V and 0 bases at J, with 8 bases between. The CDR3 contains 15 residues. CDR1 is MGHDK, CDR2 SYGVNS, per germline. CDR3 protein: CASSHSGSGANVLTF. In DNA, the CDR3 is TGTGCCAGCAGTCACTCAGGCTCTGGGGCCAACGTCCTGACTTTC.

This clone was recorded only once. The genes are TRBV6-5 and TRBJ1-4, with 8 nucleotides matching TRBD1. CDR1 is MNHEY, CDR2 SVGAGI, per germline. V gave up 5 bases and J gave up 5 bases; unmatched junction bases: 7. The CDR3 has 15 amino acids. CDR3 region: CASSPQGQANEKLFF. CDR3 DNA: TGTGCCAGCAGTCCCCAGGGACAGGCAAATGAAAAACTGTTTTTT.

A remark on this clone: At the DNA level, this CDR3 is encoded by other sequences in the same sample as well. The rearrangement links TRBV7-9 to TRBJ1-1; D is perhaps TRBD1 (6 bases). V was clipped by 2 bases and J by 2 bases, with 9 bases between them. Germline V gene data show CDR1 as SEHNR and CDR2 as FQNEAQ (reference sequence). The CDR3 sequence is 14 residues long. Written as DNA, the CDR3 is TGTGCCAGCAGCTTACAGGGGAGAAACACTGAAGCTTTCTTT. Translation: CASSLQGRNTEAFF.

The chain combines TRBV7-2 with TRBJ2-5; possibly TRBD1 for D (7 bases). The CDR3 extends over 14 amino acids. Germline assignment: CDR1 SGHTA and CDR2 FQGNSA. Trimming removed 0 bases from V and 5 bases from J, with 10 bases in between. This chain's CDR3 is CASSLARGAETQYF. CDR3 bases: TGTGCCAGCAGCTTAGCCAGGGGGGCCGAGACCCAGTACTTC.

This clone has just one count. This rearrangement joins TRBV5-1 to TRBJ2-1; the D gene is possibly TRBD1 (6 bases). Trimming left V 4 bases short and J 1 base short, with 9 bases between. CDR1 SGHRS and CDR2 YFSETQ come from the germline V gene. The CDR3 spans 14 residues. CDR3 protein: CASSPGQSYNEQFF. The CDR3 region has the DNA TGCGCCAGCAGCCCGGGACAATCCTACAATGAGCAGTTCTTC.

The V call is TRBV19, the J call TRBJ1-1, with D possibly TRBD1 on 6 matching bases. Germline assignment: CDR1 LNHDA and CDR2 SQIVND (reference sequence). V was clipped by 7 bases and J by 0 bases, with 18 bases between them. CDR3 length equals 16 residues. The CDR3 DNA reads TGTGCCAGTAAAAACAGGGAGGGGGAGGTGAACACTGAAGCTTTCTTT. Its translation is CASKNREGEVNTEAFF.

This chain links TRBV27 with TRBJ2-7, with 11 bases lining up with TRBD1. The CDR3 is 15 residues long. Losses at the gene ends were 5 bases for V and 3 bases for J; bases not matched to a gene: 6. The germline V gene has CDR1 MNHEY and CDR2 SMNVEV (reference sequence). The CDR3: CASSLTGTGGYEQYF. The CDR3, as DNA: TGTGCCAGCAGTCTGACCGGGACAGGGGGCTACGAGCAGTACTTC.

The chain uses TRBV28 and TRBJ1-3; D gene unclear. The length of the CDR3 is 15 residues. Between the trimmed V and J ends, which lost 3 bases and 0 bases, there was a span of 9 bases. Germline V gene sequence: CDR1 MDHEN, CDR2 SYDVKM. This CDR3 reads CASSLPGSSGNTIYF. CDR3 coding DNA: TGTGCCAGCAGTTTGCCTGGGAGCTCTGGAAACACCATATATTTT.

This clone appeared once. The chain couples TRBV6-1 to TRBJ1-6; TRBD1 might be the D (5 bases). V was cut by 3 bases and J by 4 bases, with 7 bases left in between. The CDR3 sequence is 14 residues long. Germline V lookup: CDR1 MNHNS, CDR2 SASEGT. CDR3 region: CASSETDYNSPLHF. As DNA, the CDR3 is TGTGCCAGCAGTGAGACAGATTATAATTCACCCCTCCACTTT.

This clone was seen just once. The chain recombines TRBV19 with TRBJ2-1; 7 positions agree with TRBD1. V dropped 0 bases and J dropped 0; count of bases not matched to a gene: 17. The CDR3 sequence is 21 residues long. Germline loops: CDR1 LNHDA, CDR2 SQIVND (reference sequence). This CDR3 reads CASSIEGDRGLLPSSYNEQFF. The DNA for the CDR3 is TGTGCCAGTAGTATAGAAGGGGACAGAGGGTTGCTGCCCAGCTCCTACAATGAGCAGTTCTTC.

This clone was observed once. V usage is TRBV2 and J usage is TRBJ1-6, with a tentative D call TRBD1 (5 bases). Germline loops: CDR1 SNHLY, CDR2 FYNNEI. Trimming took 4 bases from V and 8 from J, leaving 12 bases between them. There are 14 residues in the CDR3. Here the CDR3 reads CASSVVAGHSPLHF. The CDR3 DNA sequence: TGTGCCAGCAGTGTTGTGGCAGGGCATTCACCCCTCCACTTT. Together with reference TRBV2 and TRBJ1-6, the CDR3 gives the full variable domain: EPEVTQTPSHQVTQMGQEVILRCVPISNHLYFYWYRQILGQKVEFLVSFYNNEISEKSEIFDDQFSVERPDGSNFTLKIRSTKLEDSAMYFCASSVVAGHSPLHFGNGTRLTVT.